This T cell receptor beta chain derives from a study of T cells in Graves' hyperthyroidism and ophthalmopathy. In regard to this clonotype: Its antigen is not known.

TCR beta CDR3 sequences were amplified from RNA transcripts. First-round RT-PCR with HTBI primers amplified the TCR CDR3 region. Using its own MiXCR run on the multiplex PCR reads, TCRdb lists one record per CDR3 protein. Here the sample spans roughly 240,000 distinct CDR3 sequences, over 15% being singletons. Whole-study findings and limits: Among thyroid clonotypes expanded above 0.001, most also appeared in blood.

Subjects with ophthalmopathy showed a Clinical Activity Score no lower than 3, a NOSPECS grade no lower than 4, and a duration shorter than 3 months. Every diagnosis used clinical symptoms, serum thyroxine and TRAb, thyroid ultrasound and orbital computed tomography. Germline CDR1 and CDR2: SGHTA and FQGNSA. The CDR3 length is 14 residues. The ends were cut back, 2 bases at V and 3 bases at J, with 9 bases in the middle. V is TRBV7-2 and J is TRBJ2-3, with a tentative D call TRBD2 (6 bases). What was sequenced was blood. This receptor was identified in a woman under 30 with Graves' ophthalmopathy. The CDR3 is CASSLSGTTDTQYF. DNA for the CDR3: TGTGCCAGCAGCTTAAGTGGGACTACAGATACGCAGTATTTT. Based on the CDR3 plus reference TRBV7-2 and TRBJ2-3, the full variable domain is GAGVSQSPSNKVTEKGKDVELRCDPISGHTALYWYRQSLGQGLEFLIYFQGNSAPDKSGLPSDRFSAERTGGSVSTLTIQRTQQEDSAVYLCASSLSGTTDTQYFGPGTRLTVL.